The rows below give T cell receptor beta chains drawn from one sample of a study of spatial heterogeneity in lung cancer. TCRdb itself ran the 5' RACE reads through MiXCR, one entry per CDR3 protein. Here the sample spans around 110,000 distinct CDR3 sequences, 12% being singletons. This material consisted of PBMCs, taken at follow-up. The origin of the receptors is a male donor with early-stage non-small cell lung cancer. The CDR3 runs from the conserved cysteine through the conserved F or W. D genes are given only for firm matches. The listing skips clone size in some rows; elsewhere it reads once, few, many or a size class.

j_call: TRBJ1-2
d_call: TRBD1
clone_size: many
v_call: TRBV2
cdr3_nt: TGTGCCAGCACTACAGGGGGAGCTAACTATGGCTACACCTTC
cdr3_aa: CASTTGGANYGYTF

j_call: TRBJ2-7
d_call: NA
clone_size: few
v_call: TRBV18
cdr3_nt: TGTGCCAGCTCACCGGGGGACGCATACGAGCAGTACTTC
cdr3_aa: CASSPGDAYEQYF

j_call: TRBJ1-1
d_call: TRBD1
clone_size: many
v_call: TRBV5-5
cdr3_nt: TGTGCCAGCAGCTTGTCAACAGGGGTGAACACTGAAGCTTTCTTT
cdr3_aa: CASSLSTGVNTEAFF

j_call: TRBJ2-2
d_call: TRBD2
clone_size: NA
v_call: TRBV20-1
cdr3_nt: TGCAGTGCTCGGCAAGCGGGGCGGACCGGGGAGCTGTTTTTT
cdr3_aa: CSARQAGRTGELFF

j_call: TRBJ2-3
d_call: NA
clone_size: many
v_call: TRBV9
cdr3_nt: TGTGCCAGCAGCGTAGCCCCCGGGGGCCTTGGGGCAGATACGCAGTATTTT
cdr3_aa: CASSVAPGGLGADTQYF

j_call: TRBJ2-3
d_call: TRBD1
clone_size: few
v_call: TRBV7-3
cdr3_nt: TGTGCCAGCAGCTTAGGGACAGGGACGAAGACAGATACGCAGTATTTT
cdr3_aa: CASSLGTGTKTDTQYF

j_call: TRBJ1-3
d_call: NA
clone_size: NA
v_call: TRBV20-1
cdr3_nt: TGCAGTGCTAGTCGTTCCCTCTCTGGAAACACCATATATTTT
cdr3_aa: CSASRSLSGNTIYF

j_call: TRBJ1-2
d_call: NA
clone_size: NA
v_call: TRBV6-5
cdr3_nt: TGTGCCAGCAGCCCCTCCGAGGTTGGCTATGGCTACACCTTC
cdr3_aa: CASSPSEVGYGYTF

j_call: TRBJ2-7
d_call: TRBD1
clone_size: NA
v_call: TRBV4-1
cdr3_nt: TGCGCCAGCAGCCAAGGCGAGGACAGGCACCCGTACGAGCAGTACTTC
cdr3_aa: CASSQGEDRHPYEQYF

j_call: TRBJ2-7
d_call: NA
clone_size: NA
v_call: TRBV5-4
cdr3_nt: TGTGCCAGCAGCTTGGTGAAGGGCCTCGGCGAGCAGTACTTC
cdr3_aa: CASSLVKGLGEQYF

j_call: TRBJ2-3
d_call: NA
clone_size: NA
v_call: TRBV10-2
cdr3_nt: TGCGCCAGCAGCCCCTCCGGACTACCATATTTT
cdr3_aa: CASSPSGLPYF

j_call: TRBJ2-7
d_call: TRBD1
clone_size: NA
v_call: TRBV15
cdr3_nt: TGTGCCACCCCCGGGACAGGGGACGACGAGCAGTACTTC
cdr3_aa: CATPGTGDDEQYF

j_call: TRBJ2-4
d_call: TRBD1
clone_size: many
v_call: TRBV7-8
cdr3_nt: TGTGCCAGCAGCTTAGTGCCCGGGACAGGGCCAGGGGCCAAAAACATTCAGTACTTC
cdr3_aa: CASSLVPGTGPGAKNIQYF

j_call: TRBJ2-7
d_call: TRBD1
clone_size: once
v_call: TRBV20-1
cdr3_nt: TGCAGTGCTACGGAATTCTGGACAGGGTTCCACGAGCAGTACTTC
cdr3_aa: CSATEFWTGFHEQYF

j_call: TRBJ2-5
d_call: TRBD2
clone_size: NA
v_call: TRBV12-3/TRBV12-4
cdr3_nt: TGTGCCAGCAGTCCTTCGACTAGCGGGGGACCTTACTTC
cdr3_aa: CASSPSTSGGPYF

j_call: TRBJ2-7
d_call: NA
clone_size: NA
v_call: TRBV5-1
cdr3_nt: TGCGCCAGCAGCTTGGCCTCTGGAAGCTACGAGCAGTACTTC
cdr3_aa: CASSLASGSYEQYF

j_call: TRBJ2-1
d_call: TRBD1
clone_size: few
v_call: TRBV20-1
cdr3_nt: TGCAGTGCTAGAGACCCGGGACAGCCCAATGAGCAGTTCTTC
cdr3_aa: CSARDPGQPNEQFF

j_call: TRBJ2-1
d_call: NA
clone_size: many
v_call: TRBV5-1
cdr3_nt: TGCGCCAGCAGCTTGGCCTCGAGTGGGAATGAGCAGTTCTTC
cdr3_aa: CASSLASSGNEQFF

j_call: TRBJ1-6
d_call: NA
clone_size: many
v_call: TRBV11-2
cdr3_nt: TGTGCCAGCAGCTTAGATCGAACTTCACCCCTCCACTTT
cdr3_aa: CASSLDRTSPLHF

j_call: TRBJ1-1
d_call: NA
clone_size: many
v_call: TRBV4-2
cdr3_nt: TGTGCCAGCAGCCAACTTGACCAGGGAAGCGCTGAAGCTTTCTTT
cdr3_aa: CASSQLDQGSAEAFF

j_call: TRBJ1-1
d_call: TRBD1
clone_size: many
v_call: TRBV4-1
cdr3_nt: TGCGCCAGCAGCCCCTTGGGACAGTCGAACACTGAAGCTTTCTTT
cdr3_aa: CASSPLGQSNTEAFF

j_call: TRBJ2-7
d_call: TRBD2
clone_size: few
v_call: TRBV7-6
cdr3_nt: TGTGCCAGCAGCTCGACTAGCGCCGGCGGCGAGCAGTACTTC
cdr3_aa: CASSSTSAGGEQYF

j_call: TRBJ2-2
d_call: TRBD1
clone_size: NA
v_call: TRBV29-1
cdr3_nt: TGCAGCGTAGGACAGGGGAACACCGGGGAGCTGTTTTTT
cdr3_aa: CSVGQGNTGELFF

j_call: TRBJ1-1
d_call: TRBD1
clone_size: few
v_call: TRBV5-4
cdr3_nt: TGTGCCAGCAGCCCTTCACACCGACAGGGGGTCACTGAAGCTTTCTTT
cdr3_aa: CASSPSHRQGVTEAFF

j_call: TRBJ2-7
d_call: TRBD1
clone_size: many
v_call: TRBV10-3
cdr3_nt: TGTGCCGCCCGGGACAGGCCCTACGAGCAGTACTTC
cdr3_aa: CAARDRPYEQYF

j_call: TRBJ2-2
d_call: TRBD2
clone_size: few
v_call: TRBV7-3
cdr3_nt: TGTGCCAGCAGCACTAGCGGTATCGCGAACACCGGGGAGCTGTTTTTT
cdr3_aa: CASSTSGIANTGELFF